This TCR beta chain was sequenced during a study of early T cells in non-severe SARS-CoV-2 infection. The V end lost 4 bases, the J end lost 8 bases, and 18 bases lay between the germline ends. Germline assignment: CDR1 SGHKS and CDR2 YYEKEE (reference sequence). This CDR3 comprises 15 residues. The library protocol tagged individual cDNA molecules with unique molecular identifiers. TCRdb re-analysed the 5' RACE reads in MiXCR, keeping a single row per CDR3 protein. Among 35,000 to 40,000 distinct CDR3 sequences listed, 5% to 6.5% were seen once. This clonotype was counted at least ten times. The sample consisted of whole blood. This sequence was found in an adult who was a healthcare worker with PCR-confirmed SARS-CoV-2 infection or an uninfected control (not recorded which). The chain uses TRBV5-5 and TRBJ1-4; a weak D match, TRBD1 (6 bases). This CDR3 reads CASSPGDRDTEKLFF. Written as DNA, the CDR3 is TGTGCCAGCAGCCCTGGGGACCGGGACACGGAAAAACTGTTTTTT.